The 32 T cell receptor beta chains presented below share a single source sample, sequenced in a study of radiotherapy plus CTLA-4 blockade in lung cancer (dated by TCRdb to 2017 to 2018). Preparation of the library involved the immunoSEQ multiplex PCR assay. What TCRdb holds here is the immuneACCESS table cut down to in-frame rearrangements. Part of the clones is not present; checked against another copy, under half of the missing clones reflect an unresolved V gene, and the others are unexplained. For this sample there are more than 65,000 clones; under 85% appear just once. The ten largest clonotypes hold 0.65% to 0.95% of the sample. The sample here was peripheral blood, taken from a patient treated with radiotherapy plus ipilimumab. All receptors derive from a human donor with non-small cell lung cancer who had stable disease on radiotherapy plus ipilimumab.

J is TRBJ1-5 and V is TRBV27; a weak D match, TRBD1 (5 bases). V shed 1 base and J shed 5 bases, with 6 bases lying between them. Germline V CDR1 and CDR2: MNHEY, SMNVEV (reference sequence). CDR3 length equals 13 residues. The CDR3, as DNA: TGTGCCAGCAGTTTATTCAGGGATCAGCCCCAGCATTTT. Its protein product is CASSLFRDQPQHF.

This clone showed up just once. The chain couples TRBV30 to TRBJ2-7; TRBD2 aligns across 12 bases. This CDR3 spans 15 amino acids. Germline V gene sequence: CDR1 GTSNPN, CDR2 SVGIG (reference sequence). V trimming: 0 bases; J trimming: 4 bases; junction bases outside the gene matches: 4. The CDR3 region is CAWSVASGRAYEQYF. CDR3 bases: TGTGCCTGGAGTGTAGCTAGCGGGAGGGCATACGAGCAGTACTTC. The variable domain in full, with the rest retrieved from reference TRBV30 and TRBJ2-7, is SQTIHQWPATLVQPVGSPLSLECTVEGTSNPNLYWYRQAAGRGLQLLFYSVGIGQISSEVPQNLSASRPQDRQFILSSKKLLLSDSGFYLCAWSVASGRAYEQYFGPGTRLTVT.

Only a few counts were recorded for this clone. The rearrangement uses TRBV18 and TRBJ1-6; 9 bases line up with TRBD1. V shed 1 base and J 11 bases; nucleotides not matched to a gene: 6. The CDR3 extends over 15 amino acids. Looked up from germline, CDR1 is KGHSH and CDR2 is LQKENI. The CDR3, as DNA: TGTGCCAGCTCACCACTGGACAGGGGTTTAACACCCCTCCACTTT. Translation gives CASSPLDRGLTPLHF.

The J gene is TRBJ2-7, the V gene TRBV6-1; 7 bases agree with TRBD1. From germline, CDR1 is MNHNS and CDR2 SASEGT. This CDR3 region has 13 residues. V was pared by 10 bases and J by 2 bases, with 8 bases of the junction left unmatched. The CDR3 loop reads CATGQARTYEQYF. CDR3 bases: TGTGCCACCGGACAGGCTCGAACCTACGAGCAGTACTTC.

The chain carries TRBV30 and TRBJ1-3; D gene uncertain. V lost 2 bases and J 0 bases, leaving 14 bases between the germline ends. The germline V gene has CDR1 GTSNPN and CDR2 SVGIG (reference sequence). This CDR3 has 16 amino acids. The DNA of the CDR3 is TGTGCCTGGAGTATCGCAGGCGCTAACTCTGGAAACACCATATATTTT. It encodes CAWSIAGANSGNTIYF.

This chain joins TRBV7-9 and TRBJ1-2; 8 bases are shared with TRBD1. Germline trimming cut 5 bases from V and 8 bases from J; bases unmatched to any gene: 7. This CDR3 is built from 13 residues. The germline CDR1 and CDR2 sequences are SEHNR and FQNEAQ (reference sequence). CDR3 region: CASSQDRAGGYTF. CDR3 nucleotide sequence: TGTGCCAGCAGCCAGGACAGGGCGGGAGGCTACACCTTC.

The gene calls are TRBV18 and TRBJ1-5; TRBD1 is a possible D gene (6 bases). Trimming removed 5 bases from V and 3 bases from J, with 11 bases in between. CDR1 is KGHSH and CDR2 is LQKENI in the germline V gene. The CDR3 runs to 14 residues. CDR3 sequence: CASSWGGYNQPQHF. CDR3 DNA: TGTGCCAGCTCATGGGGGGGCTACAATCAGCCCCAGCATTTT.

This rearrangement joins TRBV5-5 to TRBJ2-7, with 7 bases fitting TRBD1. Trimming at V came to 7 bases and at J to 4 bases, leaving 8 bases not matched to a gene. This CDR3 has 13 amino acids. From germline, CDR1 is SGHKS and CDR2 YYEKEE (reference sequence). Here the CDR3 DNA reads TGTGCCAGCGGTTGGGGACAGAGATACGAGCAGTACTTC. Amino acids: CASGWGQRYEQYF. Based on the CDR3 plus reference TRBV5-5 and TRBJ2-7, the full variable domain is DAGVTQSPTHLIKTRGQQVTLRCSPISGHKSVSWYQQVLGQGPQFIFQYYEKEERGRGNFPDRFSARQFPNYSSELNVNALLLGDSALYLCASGWGQRYEQYFGPGTRLTVT.

The chain couples TRBV11-2 to TRBJ2-7; 8 nucleotides agree with TRBD2. The junction had 8 bases not matched to a gene; V was cut back by 5 bases and J by 2 bases. The CDR3 sequence is 15 residues long. Germline CDR1 and CDR2: SGHAT and FQNNGV. The CDR3 DNA sequence: TGTGCCAGCAGCAACCCCGGGACTAGAGCCTACGAGCAGTACTTC. It yields the protein CASSNPGTRAYEQYF.

The chain joins TRBV14 to TRBJ1-2; no clear D gene. Germline V gives CDR1 SGHDN, CDR2 FVKESK. V was trimmed by 0 bases and J by 8 bases, leaving 19 bases between them. The CDR3 loop spans 16 amino acids. The CDR3 DNA reads TGTGCCAGCAGCCAAGACCTACCAAAGGTGGGAAGGGGCTACACCTTC. Encoded protein: CASSQDLPKVGRGYTF.

The chain links TRBV13 to TRBJ1-1; maybe TRBD1 (6 bases). V gave up 5 bases and J gave up 4 bases, with 17 bases separating them. In germline, CDR1 is PRHDT, CDR2 FYEKMQ (reference sequence). This CDR3 contains 15 residues. Here the CDR3 reads CASSPGRGLGTEAFF. The CDR3 coding sequence is TGTGCCAGCAGCCCCGGGAGGGGGTTGGGCACTGAAGCTTTCTTT.

V gene TRBV28 combines with J gene TRBJ1-6; D call uncertain. Germline CDR1 MDHEN, CDR2 SYDVKM. The CDR3 totals 15 residues. V lost 2 bases to trimming and J lost 7 bases, with 12 bases between them. The CDR3: CASSLPLSGNSPLHF. CDR3 in DNA: TGTGCCAGCAGTTTACCCCTTTCGGGGAATTCACCCCTCCACTTT.

V usage is TRBV30 and J usage is TRBJ2-2, with 8 bases fitting TRBD2. Germline V CDR1 and CDR2: GTSNPN, SVGIG (reference sequence). The V gene end was trimmed by 5 bases and the J gene end by 5 bases; junction bases not matched to a gene: 7. The CDR3 covers 14 residues. The CDR3 loop is CAWGRGTRTGELFF. As DNA, the CDR3 is TGTGCCTGGGGAAGGGGGACTAGAACCGGGGAGCTGTTTTTT. Full variable domain (remainder filled in from reference TRBV30 and TRBJ2-2): SQTIHQWPATLVQPVGSPLSLECTVEGTSNPNLYWYRQAAGRGLQLLFYSVGIGQISSEVPQNLSASRPQDRQFILSSKKLLLSDSGFYLCAWGRGTRTGELFFGEGSRLTVL.

The chain uses TRBV2 and TRBJ1-3; no firm D call. Germline-derived CDR1 and CDR2 are SNHLY and FYNNEI. The CDR3 is 13 residues long. With 0 bases removed from V and 4 bases from J, the gap between germline ends came to 4 bases. DNA for the CDR3: TGTGCCAGCAGTGAAGCGCACGGAAACACCATATATTTT. It codes for CASSEAHGNTIYF. The variable domain in full, with the rest retrieved from reference TRBV2 and TRBJ1-3, is EPEVTQTPSHQVTQMGQEVILRCVPISNHLYFYWYRQILGQKVEFLVSFYNNEISEKSEIFDDQFSVERPDGSNFTLKIRSTKLEDSAMYFCASSEAHGNTIYFGEGSWLTVV.

The chain couples TRBV6-6 to TRBJ1-2; TRBD1 aligns across 8 bases. The V gene's germline CDR1 is MNHNY and CDR2 SVGAGI (reference sequence). This CDR3 contains 15 residues. V lost 3 bases and J lost 8; bases outside the gene matches: 11. CDR3 region: CASSYGGDRSQGYTF. The DNA for the CDR3 is TGTGCCAGCAGTTATGGAGGGGACAGGTCGCAAGGCTACACCTTC.

This clone was seen just once. The rearrangement joins TRBV30 to TRBJ1-4, with D possibly TRBD1 on 5 matching bases. This CDR3 is built from 14 residues. V dropped 7 bases and J dropped 10 bases, with 22 bases sitting between them. Germline V lookup: CDR1 GTSNPN, CDR2 SVGIG (reference sequence). DNA of the CDR3: TGTGCCTCTCTCATCGGGCCAGGGAAGGCAAAACTGTTTTTT. Residues: CASLIGPGKAKLFF.

This CDR3 is CATTQTGGSQPQHF. In DNA form, the CDR3 reads TGTGCCACCACCCAGACAGGGGGCTCTCAGCCCCAGCATTTT. The chain uses TRBV28 and TRBJ1-5, with 10 positions matching TRBD1. The J segment lost 6 bases and the V segment lost 10 bases, leaving 9 bases of the junction unmatched. Germline-derived CDR1 and CDR2 are MDHEN and SYDVKM. CDR3 size: 14 residues.

This rearrangement joins TRBV7-8 to TRBJ1-6, with D maybe TRBD1 (6 bases). This CDR3 is 16 amino acids long. The germline V and J ends were trimmed by 2 bases and 10 bases, with 18 bases remaining between them. CDR1 is SGHVS, CDR2 FQNEAQ, per germline. CDR3 in DNA: TGTGCCAGCAGCTTATCCGGGGCACAGGGACGGTCACCCCTCCACTTT. Its protein is CASSLSGAQGRSPLHF. Looking up the rest from reference TRBV7-8 and TRBJ1-6 gives the full variable domain: GAGVSQSPRYKVAKRGQDVALRCDPISGHVSLFWYQQALGQGPEFLTYFQNEAQLDKSGLPSDRFFAERPEGSVSTLKIQRTQQEDSAVYLCASSLSGAQGRSPLHFGNGTRLTVT.

The CDR3 nucleotides read TGTGCCAGCAGTGTTACTGGGGGGAACACTGAAGCTTTCTTT. Amino acid sequence: CASSVTGGNTEAFF. The chain joins TRBV25-1 to TRBJ1-1; D might be TRBD1 (5 bases). Germline V gene sequence: CDR1 MGHDK, CDR2 SYGVNS. The ends were cut back, 4 bases at V and 1 base at J, with 10 bases in the middle. The CDR3 runs 14 residues.

This clone has just a few counts. This chain joins TRBV9 and TRBJ2-1, with D tentatively TRBD2 (6 bases). V was shortened by 0 bases and J by 10 bases, with 14 bases between the two germline ends. Germline V lookup: CDR1 SGDLS, CDR2 YYNGEE. The CDR3 totals 14 residues. The CDR3 is CASSVEGRGGEQFF. In DNA, the CDR3 is TGTGCCAGCAGCGTAGAAGGGCGGGGCGGGGAGCAGTTCTTC.

This chain links TRBV5-8 with TRBJ2-1; D may be TRBD2 (6 bases). Trimming cost V 1 base and J 4 bases, with 21 bases left between them. CDR1 SGHTS and CDR2 YDEGEE come from the germline V gene. This CDR3 is built from 18 residues. In nucleotides, the CDR3 is TGTGCCAGCAGCTTGTTAACAGCCGGGACTCCCTATTACAATGAGCAGTTCTTC. Protein sequence: CASSLLTAGTPYYNEQFF.

The chain employs TRBV11-2 and TRBJ1-2; TRBD1 matches 7 bases. The CDR3 runs to 15 residues. The J segment lost 7 bases and the V segment lost 0 bases, leaving 8 bases of the junction unmatched. Germline V gene data show CDR1 as SGHAT and CDR2 as FQNNGV. The CDR3, as DNA: TGTGCCAGCAGCTTAGATGGCAGGGGGATCGGTGGCTACACCTTC. It codes for CASSLDGRGIGGYTF.

This clone has a single count. The genes are TRBV6-5 and TRBJ2-3; no definite D call. Germline assignment: CDR1 MNHEY and CDR2 SVGAGI. The V gene lost 6 bases and the J gene lost 0 bases, with 7 bases spanning the gap. The CDR3 runs to 13 residues. In DNA form, the CDR3 reads TGTGCCAGCAGAACAGTTAGCACAGATACGCAGTATTTT. Its translation: CASRTVSTDTQYF.

This clone was observed once. Germline and junction disagree at one end, which may indicate a read error. The chain combines TRBV20-1 with TRBJ2-3; D unclear. The V gene's germline CDR1 is DFQATT and CDR2 SNEGSKA (reference sequence). There are 11 residues in the CDR3. The CDR3 loop is CSASHADAQYF. Written as DNA, the CDR3 is TGCAGTGCATCCCACGCAGATGCGCAGTATTTT.

V is TRBV5-1 and J is TRBJ1-1; perhaps TRBD1 as D (5 bases). The ends were cut back, 4 bases at V and 1 base at J, with 11 bases in the middle. Germline V gene lookup returns CDR1 SGHRS and CDR2 YFSETQ. This CDR3 is 14 amino acids long. The CDR3: CASSATGSNTEAFF. Written as DNA, the CDR3 is TGCGCCAGCAGCGCCACAGGTTCGAACACTGAAGCTTTCTTT.

The chain couples TRBV27 to TRBJ2-5; 10 bases line up with TRBD1. J lost 5 bases, V lost 5 bases, and 5 bases had no gene match. Per the germline V gene, CDR1 is MNHEY and CDR2 is SMNVEV (reference sequence). There are 14 residues in the CDR3. CDR3 amino acids: CASSDRGRGETQYF. CDR3 sequence (DNA): TGTGCCAGCAGTGACAGGGGGCGCGGGGAGACCCAGTACTTC.

This clone appeared once. The chain combines TRBV7-6 with TRBJ2-7, with no clear D. CDR3 length: 14 residues. Trimming stripped 7 bases from V and 2 bases from J, with 15 bases between. Germline values: CDR1 SGHVS, CDR2 FNYEAQ. CDR3 residues: CASTIKRRAYEQYF. In DNA, the CDR3 is TGTGCCAGCACCATAAAACGACGGGCCTACGAGCAGTACTTC.

This sequence joins TRBV15 and TRBJ1-2; D gene ambiguous. V lost 5 bases to trimming and J lost 8 bases, with 21 bases between them. The CDR3 totals 15 residues. Germline assignment: CDR1 LNHNV and CDR2 YYDKDF (reference sequence). This chain's CDR3 is CATSPYQGAYTGYTF. The CDR3 DNA reads as TGTGCCACCAGCCCCTACCAAGGAGCCTACACGGGCTACACCTTC.

The chain carries TRBV27 and TRBJ2-5; D ambiguous. CDR1 and CDR2 (germline): MNHEY, SMNVEV (reference sequence). Between the trimmed V and J ends, which lost 2 bases and 2 bases, there was a span of 3 bases. The CDR3 has 12 amino acids. CDR3 sequence (DNA): TGTGCCAGCAGTTTACAACAAGAGACCCAGTACTTC. This translates into CASSLQQETQYF.

V and J are TRBV30 and TRBJ2-7; D is ambiguous. The CDR3 has 12 residues. Trimming pared 1 base from V and 3 bases from J, leaving 7 bases between. In germline, CDR1 is GTSNPN, CDR2 SVGIG (reference sequence). The CDR3 nucleotides are TGTGCCTGGAGTGCAGGTGGCTACGAGCAGTACTTC. Amino acids: CAWSAGGYEQYF.

J is TRBJ2-4 and V is TRBV30; D may be TRBD1 (5 bases). This CDR3 is built from 12 residues. V lost 3 bases, J lost 3 bases, and 6 bases lay in between. CDR1 is GTSNPN and CDR2 is SVGIG in the germline V gene (reference sequence). The CDR3 is CAWSDSKNIQYF. In nucleotides, the CDR3 is TGTGCCTGGAGCGACAGCAAAAACATTCAGTACTTC.

This clone was seen more than once but under ten times. The chain carries TRBV6-1 and TRBJ1-6, with 7 bases fitting TRBD1. Germline V lookup: CDR1 MNHNS, CDR2 SASEGT. This CDR3 contains 12 residues. V shed 7 bases and J 9 bases; nucleotides not matched to a gene: 3. The CDR3 DNA follows: TGTGCCAGCAAAACAGGGGTTTCACCCCTCCACTTT. Translation: CASKTGVSPLHF.